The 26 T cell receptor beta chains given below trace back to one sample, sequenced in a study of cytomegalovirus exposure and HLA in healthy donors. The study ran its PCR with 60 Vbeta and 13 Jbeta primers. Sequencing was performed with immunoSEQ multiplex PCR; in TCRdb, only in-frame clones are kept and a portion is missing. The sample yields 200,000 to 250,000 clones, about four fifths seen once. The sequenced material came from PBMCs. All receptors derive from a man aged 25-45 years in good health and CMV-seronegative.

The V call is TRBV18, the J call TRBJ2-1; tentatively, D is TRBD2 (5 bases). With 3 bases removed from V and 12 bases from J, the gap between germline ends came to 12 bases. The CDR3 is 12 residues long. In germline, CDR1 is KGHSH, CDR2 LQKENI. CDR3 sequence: CASSPLGVWQFF. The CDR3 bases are TGTGCCAGCTCACCCCTCGGGGTTTGGCAGTTCTTC. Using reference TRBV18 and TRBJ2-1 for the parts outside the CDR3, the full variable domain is NAGVMQNPRHLVRRRGQEARLRCSPMKGHSHVYWYRQLPEEGLKFMVYLQKENIIDESGMPKERFSAEFPKEGPSILRIQQVVRGDSAAYFCASSPLGVWQFFGPGTRLTVL.

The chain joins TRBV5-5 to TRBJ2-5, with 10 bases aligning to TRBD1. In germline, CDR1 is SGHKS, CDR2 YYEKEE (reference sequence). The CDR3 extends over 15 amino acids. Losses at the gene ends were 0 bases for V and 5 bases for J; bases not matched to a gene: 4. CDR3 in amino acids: CASSLGQGARETQYF. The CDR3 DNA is TGTGCCAGCAGCTTGGGACAGGGGGCGCGGGAGACCCAGTACTTC.

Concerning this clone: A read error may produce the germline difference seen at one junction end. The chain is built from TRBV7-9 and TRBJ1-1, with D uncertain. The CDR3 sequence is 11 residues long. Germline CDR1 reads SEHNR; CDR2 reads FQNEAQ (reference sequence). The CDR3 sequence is CASTFLERAIF. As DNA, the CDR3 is TGTGCCAGCACTTTCCTGGAGCGGGCCATTTTT.

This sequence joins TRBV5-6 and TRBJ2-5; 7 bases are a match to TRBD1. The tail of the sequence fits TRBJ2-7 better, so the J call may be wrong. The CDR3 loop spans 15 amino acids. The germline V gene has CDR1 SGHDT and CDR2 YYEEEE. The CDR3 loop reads CASSPGMGQTYEQYF. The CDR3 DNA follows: TGTGCCAGCAGCCCGGGGATGGGACAGACCTACGAGCAGTACTTC.

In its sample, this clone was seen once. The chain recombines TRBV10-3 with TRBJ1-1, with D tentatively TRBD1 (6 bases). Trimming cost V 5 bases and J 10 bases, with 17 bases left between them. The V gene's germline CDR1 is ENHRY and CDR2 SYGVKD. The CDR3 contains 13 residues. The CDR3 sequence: CAISPSGDVRAFF. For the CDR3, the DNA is TGTGCCATCAGTCCTTCAGGGGATGTTAGAGCTTTCTTT.

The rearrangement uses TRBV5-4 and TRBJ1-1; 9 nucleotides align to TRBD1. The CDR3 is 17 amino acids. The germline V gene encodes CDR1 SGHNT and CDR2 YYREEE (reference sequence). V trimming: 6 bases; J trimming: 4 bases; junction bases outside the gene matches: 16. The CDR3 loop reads CASTGAQGALIGTEAFF. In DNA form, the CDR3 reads TGTGCCAGCACCGGGGCACAGGGGGCGCTTATTGGCACTGAAGCTTTCTTT.

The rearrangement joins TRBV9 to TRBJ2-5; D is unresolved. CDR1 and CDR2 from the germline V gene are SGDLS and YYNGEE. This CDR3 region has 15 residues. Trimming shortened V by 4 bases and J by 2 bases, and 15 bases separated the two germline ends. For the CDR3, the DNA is TGTGCCAGCAGCAAAGATTCGCCACTACAAGAGACCCAGTACTTC. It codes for CASSKDSPLQETQYF. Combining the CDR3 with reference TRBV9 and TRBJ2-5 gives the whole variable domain DSGVTQTPKHLITATGQRVTLRCSPRSGDLSVYWYQQSLDQGLQFLIQYYNGEERAKGNILERFSAQQFPDLHSELNLSSLELGDSALYFCASSKDSPLQETQYFGPGTRLLVL.

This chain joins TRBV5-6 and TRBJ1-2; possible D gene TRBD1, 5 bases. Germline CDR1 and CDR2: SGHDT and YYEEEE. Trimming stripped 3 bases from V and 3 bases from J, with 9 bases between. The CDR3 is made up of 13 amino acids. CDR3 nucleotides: TGTGCCAGCAGCTCGGGGGGGTACTATGGCTACACCTTC. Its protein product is CASSSGGYYGYTF.

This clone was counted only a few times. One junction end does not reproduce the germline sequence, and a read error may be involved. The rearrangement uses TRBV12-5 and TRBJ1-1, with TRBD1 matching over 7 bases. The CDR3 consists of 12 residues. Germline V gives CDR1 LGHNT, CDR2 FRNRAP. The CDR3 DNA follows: TGTGCTAGTGCAAAACAGGGGACTGTAGCTTTCTTT. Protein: CASAKQGTVAFF.

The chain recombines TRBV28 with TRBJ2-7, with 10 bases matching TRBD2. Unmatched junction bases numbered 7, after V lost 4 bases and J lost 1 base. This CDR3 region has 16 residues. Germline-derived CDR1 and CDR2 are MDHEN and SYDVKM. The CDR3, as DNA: TGTGCCAGCAGTTCCTTGACTAGCGGGTTATCCTACGAGCAGTACTTC. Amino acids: CASSSLTSGLSYEQYF.

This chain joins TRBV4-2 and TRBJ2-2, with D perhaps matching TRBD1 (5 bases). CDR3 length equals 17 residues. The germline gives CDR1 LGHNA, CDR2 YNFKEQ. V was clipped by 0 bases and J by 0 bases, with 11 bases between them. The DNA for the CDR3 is TGTGCCAGCAGCCAAGATGAGAAACAGGCGAACACCGGGGAGCTGTTTTTT. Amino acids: CASSQDEKQANTGELFF.

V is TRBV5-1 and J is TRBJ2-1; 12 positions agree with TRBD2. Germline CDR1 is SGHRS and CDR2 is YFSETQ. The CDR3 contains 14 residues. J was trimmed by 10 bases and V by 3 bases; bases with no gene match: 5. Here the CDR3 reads CASSSSGGAGEQFF. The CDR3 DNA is TGCGCCAGCAGCTCTAGCGGGGGGGCCGGGGAGCAGTTCTTC.

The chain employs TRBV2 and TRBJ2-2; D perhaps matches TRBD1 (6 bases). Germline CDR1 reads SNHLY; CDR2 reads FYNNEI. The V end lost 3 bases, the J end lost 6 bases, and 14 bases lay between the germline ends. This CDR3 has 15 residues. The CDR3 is CASSDRAQGSGELFF. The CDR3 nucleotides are TGTGCCAGCAGTGACAGGGCACAGGGCTCCGGGGAGCTGTTTTTT.

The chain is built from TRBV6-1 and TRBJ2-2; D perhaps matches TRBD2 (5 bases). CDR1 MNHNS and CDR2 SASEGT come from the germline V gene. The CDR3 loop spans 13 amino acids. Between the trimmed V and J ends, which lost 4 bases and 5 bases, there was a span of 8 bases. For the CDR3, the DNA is TGTGCCAGCAGTGGAGAGGGTACCGGGGAGCTGTTTTTT. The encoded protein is CASSGEGTGELFF.

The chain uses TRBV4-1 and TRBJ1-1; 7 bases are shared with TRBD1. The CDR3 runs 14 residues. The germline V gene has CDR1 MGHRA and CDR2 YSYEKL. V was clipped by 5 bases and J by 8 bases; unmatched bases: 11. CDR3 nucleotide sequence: TGCGCCAGCAGCGTTACTGGGACAGATGAAGAAGCTTTCTTT. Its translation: CASSVTGTDEEAFF.

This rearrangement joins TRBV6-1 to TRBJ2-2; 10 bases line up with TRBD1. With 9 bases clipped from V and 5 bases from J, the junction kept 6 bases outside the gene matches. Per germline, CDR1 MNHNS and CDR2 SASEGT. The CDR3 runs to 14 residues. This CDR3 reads CASDRTGGTGELFF. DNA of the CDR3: TGTGCCAGTGATCGGACAGGGGGTACCGGGGAGCTGTTTTTT.

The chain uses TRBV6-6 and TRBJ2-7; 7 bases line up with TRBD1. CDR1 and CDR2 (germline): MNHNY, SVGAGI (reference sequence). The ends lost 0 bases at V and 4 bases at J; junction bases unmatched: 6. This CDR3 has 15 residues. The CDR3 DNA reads TGTGCCAGCAGTTACTCGGCAGGGGGTGGGTACGAGCAGTACTTC. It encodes CASSYSAGGGYEQYF.

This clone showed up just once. CDR3 coding DNA: TGTGCCAGCAGTTTCGGCAGGACTACCTACGAGCAGTACTTC. Protein: CASSFGRTTYEQYF. The chain uses TRBV27 and TRBJ2-7, with a tentative D call TRBD2 (6 bases). The V end was cut by 3 bases, the J end by 2 bases, with 11 bases between. The germline V gene has CDR1 MNHEY and CDR2 SMNVEV (reference sequence). This CDR3 spans 14 amino acids.

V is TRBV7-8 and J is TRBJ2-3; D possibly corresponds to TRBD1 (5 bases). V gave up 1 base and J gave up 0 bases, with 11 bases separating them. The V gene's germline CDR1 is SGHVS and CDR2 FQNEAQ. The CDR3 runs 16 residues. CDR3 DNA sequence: TGTGCCAGCAGCTTAGACAGGAAACCTAGCACAGATACGCAGTATTTT. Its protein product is CASSLDRKPSTDTQYF.

The CDR3 reads CASSVGGGEQYF. The CDR3 region has the DNA TGTGCCAGCAGCGTAGGAGGGGGCGAGCAGTACTTC. This chain links TRBV9 with TRBJ2-7; D might be TRBD1 (6 bases). V gave up 0 bases and J gave up 6 bases, with 7 bases separating them. There are 12 residues in the CDR3. Germline loops: CDR1 SGDLS, CDR2 YYNGEE.

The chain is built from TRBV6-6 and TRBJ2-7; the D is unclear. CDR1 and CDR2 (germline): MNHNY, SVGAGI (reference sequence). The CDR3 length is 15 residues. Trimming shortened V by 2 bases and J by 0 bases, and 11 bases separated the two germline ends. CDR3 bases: TGTGCCAGCAGTTACCTCGTTAGAAGCTCCTACGAGCAGTACTTC. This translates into CASSYLVRSSYEQYF.

DNA for the CDR3: TGTGCCAGCAGTCCCACCCTCGGGGGAGGGGAGGAGACCCAGTACTTC. This gives the protein CASSPTLGGGEETQYF. This chain connects TRBV7-9 to TRBJ2-5; 7 bases align to TRBD2. Losses at the gene ends were 6 bases for V and 5 bases for J; bases not matched to a gene: 15. Germline CDR1 and CDR2: SEHNR and FQNEAQ (reference sequence). The CDR3 runs 16 residues. The variable domain in full, completed from reference TRBV7-9 and TRBJ2-5, reads DTGVSQNPRHKITKRGQNVTFRCDPISEHNRLYWYRQTLGQGPEFLTYFQNEAQLEKSRLLSDRFSAERPKGSFSTLEIQRTEQGDSAMYLCASSPTLGGGEETQYFGPGTRLLVL.

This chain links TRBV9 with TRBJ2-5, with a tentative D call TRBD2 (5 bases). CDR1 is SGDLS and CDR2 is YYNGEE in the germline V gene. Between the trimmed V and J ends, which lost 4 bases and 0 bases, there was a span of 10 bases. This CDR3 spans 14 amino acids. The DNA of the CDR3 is TGTGCCAGCAGCCCCACGGGGTACCAAGAGACCCAGTACTTC. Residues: CASSPTGYQETQYF.

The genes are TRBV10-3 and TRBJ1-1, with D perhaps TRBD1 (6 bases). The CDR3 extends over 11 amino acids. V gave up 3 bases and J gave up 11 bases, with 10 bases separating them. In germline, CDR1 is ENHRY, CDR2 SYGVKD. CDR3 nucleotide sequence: TGTGCCATCAGTGAAGAGAGGGGGGCTTTCTTT. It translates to CAISEERGAFF.

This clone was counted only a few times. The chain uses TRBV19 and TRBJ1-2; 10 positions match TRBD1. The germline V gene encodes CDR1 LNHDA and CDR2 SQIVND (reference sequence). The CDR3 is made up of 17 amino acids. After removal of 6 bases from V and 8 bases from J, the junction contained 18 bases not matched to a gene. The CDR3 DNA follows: TGTGCCAGTAGCTCTGAGTGGGACAGGGGCCCTCGGGTCGGCTACACCTTC. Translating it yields CASSSEWDRGPRVGYTF.

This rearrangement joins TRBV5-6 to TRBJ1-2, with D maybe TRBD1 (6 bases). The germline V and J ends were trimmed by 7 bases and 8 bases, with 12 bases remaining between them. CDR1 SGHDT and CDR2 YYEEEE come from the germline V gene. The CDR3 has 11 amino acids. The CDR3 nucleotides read TGTGCCAGCTCTACAGGGCGCGGCTACACCTTC. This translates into CASSTGRGYTF.